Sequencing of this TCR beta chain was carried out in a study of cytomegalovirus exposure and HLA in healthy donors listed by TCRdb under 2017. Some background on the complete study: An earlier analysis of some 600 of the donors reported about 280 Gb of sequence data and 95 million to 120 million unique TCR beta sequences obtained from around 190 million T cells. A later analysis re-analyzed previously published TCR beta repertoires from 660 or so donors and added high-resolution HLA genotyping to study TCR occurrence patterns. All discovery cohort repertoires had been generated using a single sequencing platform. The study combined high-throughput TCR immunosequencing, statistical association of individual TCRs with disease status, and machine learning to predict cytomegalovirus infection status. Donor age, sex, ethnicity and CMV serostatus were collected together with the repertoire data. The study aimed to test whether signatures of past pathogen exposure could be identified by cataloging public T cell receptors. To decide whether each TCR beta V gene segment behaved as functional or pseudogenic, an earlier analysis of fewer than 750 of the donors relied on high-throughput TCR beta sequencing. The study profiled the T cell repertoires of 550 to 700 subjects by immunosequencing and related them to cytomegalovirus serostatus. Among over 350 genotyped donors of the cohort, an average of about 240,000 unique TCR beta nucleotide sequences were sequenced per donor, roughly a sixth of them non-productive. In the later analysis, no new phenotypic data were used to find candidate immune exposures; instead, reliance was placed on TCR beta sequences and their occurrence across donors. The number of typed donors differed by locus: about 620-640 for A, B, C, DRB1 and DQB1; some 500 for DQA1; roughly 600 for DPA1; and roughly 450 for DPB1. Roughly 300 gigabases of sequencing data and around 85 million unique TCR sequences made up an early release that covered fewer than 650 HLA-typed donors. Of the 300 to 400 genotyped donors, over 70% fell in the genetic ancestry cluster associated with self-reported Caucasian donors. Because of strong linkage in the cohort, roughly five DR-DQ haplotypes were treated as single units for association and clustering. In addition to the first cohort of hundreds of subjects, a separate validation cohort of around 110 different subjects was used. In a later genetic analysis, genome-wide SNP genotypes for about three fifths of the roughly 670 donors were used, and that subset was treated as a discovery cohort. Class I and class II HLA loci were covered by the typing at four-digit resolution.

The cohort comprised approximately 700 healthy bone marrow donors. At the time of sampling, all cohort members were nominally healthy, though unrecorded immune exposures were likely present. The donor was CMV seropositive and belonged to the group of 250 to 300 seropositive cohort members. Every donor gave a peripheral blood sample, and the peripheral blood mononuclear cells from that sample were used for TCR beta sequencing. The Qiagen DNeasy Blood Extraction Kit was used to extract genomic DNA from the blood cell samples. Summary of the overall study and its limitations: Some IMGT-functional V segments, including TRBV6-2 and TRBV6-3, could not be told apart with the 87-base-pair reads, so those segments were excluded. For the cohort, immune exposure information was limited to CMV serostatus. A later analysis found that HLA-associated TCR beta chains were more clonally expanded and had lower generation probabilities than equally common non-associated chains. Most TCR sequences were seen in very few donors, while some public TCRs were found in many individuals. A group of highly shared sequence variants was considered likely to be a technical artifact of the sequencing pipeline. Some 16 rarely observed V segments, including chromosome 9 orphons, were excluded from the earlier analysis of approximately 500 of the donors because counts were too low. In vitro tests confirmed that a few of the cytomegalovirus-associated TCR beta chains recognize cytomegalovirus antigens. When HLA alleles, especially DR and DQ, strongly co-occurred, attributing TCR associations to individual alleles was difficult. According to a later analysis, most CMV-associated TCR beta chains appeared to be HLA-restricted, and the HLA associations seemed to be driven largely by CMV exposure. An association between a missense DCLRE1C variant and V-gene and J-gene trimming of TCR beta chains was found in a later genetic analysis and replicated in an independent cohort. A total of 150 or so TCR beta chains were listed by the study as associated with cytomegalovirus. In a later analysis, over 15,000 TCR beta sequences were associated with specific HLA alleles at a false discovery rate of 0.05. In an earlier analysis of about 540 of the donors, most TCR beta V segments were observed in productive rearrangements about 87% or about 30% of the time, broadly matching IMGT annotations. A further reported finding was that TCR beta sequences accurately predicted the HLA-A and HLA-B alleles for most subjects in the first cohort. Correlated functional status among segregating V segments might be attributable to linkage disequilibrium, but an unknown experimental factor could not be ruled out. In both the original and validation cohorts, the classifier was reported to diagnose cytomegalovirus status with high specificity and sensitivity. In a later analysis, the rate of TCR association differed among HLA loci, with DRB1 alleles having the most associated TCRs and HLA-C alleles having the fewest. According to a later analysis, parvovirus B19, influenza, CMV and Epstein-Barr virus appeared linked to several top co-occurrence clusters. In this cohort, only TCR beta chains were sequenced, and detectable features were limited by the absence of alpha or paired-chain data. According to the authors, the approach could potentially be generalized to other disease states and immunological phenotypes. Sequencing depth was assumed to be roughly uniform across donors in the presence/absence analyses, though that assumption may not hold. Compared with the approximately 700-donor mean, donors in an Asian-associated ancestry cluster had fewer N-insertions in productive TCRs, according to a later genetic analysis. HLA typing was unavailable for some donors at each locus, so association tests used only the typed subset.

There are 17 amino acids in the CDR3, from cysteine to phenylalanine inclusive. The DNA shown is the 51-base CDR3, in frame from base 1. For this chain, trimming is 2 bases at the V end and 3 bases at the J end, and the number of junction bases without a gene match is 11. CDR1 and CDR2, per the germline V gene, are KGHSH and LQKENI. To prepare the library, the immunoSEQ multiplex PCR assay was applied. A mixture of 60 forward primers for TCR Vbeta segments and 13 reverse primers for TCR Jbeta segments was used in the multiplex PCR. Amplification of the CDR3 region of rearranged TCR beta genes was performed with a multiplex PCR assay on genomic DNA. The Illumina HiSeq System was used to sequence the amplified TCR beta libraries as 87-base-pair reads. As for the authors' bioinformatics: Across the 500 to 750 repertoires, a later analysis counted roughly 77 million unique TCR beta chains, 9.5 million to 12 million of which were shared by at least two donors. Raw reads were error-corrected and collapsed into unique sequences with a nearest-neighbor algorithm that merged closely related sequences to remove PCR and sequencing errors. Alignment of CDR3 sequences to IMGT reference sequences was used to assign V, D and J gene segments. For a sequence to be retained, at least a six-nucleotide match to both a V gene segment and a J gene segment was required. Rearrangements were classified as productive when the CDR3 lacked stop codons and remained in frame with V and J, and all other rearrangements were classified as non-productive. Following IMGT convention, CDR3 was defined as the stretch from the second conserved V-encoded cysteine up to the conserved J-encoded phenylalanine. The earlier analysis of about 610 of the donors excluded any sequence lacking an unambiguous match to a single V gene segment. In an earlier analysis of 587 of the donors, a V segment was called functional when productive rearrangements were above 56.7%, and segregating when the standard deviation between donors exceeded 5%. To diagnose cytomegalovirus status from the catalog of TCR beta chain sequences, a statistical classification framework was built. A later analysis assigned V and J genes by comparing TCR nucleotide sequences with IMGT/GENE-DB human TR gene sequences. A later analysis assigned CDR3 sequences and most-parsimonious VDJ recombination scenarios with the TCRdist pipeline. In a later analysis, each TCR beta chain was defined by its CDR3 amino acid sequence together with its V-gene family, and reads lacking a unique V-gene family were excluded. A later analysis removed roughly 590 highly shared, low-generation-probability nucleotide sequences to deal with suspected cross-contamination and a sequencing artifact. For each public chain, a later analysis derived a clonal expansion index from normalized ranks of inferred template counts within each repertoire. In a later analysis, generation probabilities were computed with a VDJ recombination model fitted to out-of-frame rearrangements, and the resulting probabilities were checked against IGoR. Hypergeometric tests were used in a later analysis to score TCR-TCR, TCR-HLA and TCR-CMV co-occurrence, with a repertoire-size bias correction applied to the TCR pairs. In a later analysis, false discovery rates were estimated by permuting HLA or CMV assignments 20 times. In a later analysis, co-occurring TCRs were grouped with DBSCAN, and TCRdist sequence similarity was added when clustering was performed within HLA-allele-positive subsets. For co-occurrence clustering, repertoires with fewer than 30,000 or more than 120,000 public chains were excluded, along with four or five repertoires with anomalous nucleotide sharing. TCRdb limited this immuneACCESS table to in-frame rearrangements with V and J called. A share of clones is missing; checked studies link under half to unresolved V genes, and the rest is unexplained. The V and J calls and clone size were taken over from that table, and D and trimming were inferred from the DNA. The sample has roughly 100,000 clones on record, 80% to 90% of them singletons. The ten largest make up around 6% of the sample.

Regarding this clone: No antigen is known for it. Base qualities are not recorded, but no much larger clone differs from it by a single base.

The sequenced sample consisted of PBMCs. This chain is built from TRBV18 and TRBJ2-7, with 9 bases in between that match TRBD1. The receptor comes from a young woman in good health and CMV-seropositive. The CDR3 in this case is CASSPNRGQGPFYEQYF. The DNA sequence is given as TGTGCCAGCTCACCAAATAGGGGACAGGGACCCTTCTACGAGCAGTACTTC. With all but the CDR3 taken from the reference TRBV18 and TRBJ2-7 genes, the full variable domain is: NAGVMQNPRHLVRRRGQEARLRCSPMKGHSHVYWYRQLPEEGLKFMVYLQKENIIDESGMPKERFSAEFPKEGPSILRIQQVVRGDSAAYFCASSPNRGQGPFYEQYFGPGTRLTVT.